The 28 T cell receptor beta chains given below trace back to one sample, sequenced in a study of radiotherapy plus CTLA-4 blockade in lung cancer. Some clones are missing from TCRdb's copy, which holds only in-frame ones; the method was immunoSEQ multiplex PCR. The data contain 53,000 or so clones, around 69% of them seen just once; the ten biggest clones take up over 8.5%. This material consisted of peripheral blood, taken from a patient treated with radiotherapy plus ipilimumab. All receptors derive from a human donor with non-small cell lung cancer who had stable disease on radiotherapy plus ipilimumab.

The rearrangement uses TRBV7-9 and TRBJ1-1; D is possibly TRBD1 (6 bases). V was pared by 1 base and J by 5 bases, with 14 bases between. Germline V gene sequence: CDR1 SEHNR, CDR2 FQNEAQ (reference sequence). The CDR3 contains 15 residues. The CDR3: CASSLVMGARTEAFF. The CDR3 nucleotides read TGTGCCAGCAGCTTAGTTATGGGGGCGCGAACTGAAGCTTTCTTT.

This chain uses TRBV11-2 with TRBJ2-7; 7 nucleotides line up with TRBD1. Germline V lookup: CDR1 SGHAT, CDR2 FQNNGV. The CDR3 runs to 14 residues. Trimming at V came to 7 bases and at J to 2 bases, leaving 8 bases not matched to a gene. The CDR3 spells CASTPTGIAYEQYF. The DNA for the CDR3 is TGTGCCAGCACCCCGACAGGGATTGCCTACGAGCAGTACTTC.

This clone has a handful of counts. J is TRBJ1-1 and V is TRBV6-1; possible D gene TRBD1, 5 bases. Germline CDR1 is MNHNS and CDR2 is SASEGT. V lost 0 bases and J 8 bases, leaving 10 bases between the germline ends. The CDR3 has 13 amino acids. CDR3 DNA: TGTGCCAGCAGTGAAGCTTGGGACGGGGAAGCTTTCTTT. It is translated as CASSEAWDGEAFF.

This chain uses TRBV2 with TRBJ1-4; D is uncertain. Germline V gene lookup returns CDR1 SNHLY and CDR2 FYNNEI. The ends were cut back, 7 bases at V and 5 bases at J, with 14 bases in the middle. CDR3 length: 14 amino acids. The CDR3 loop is CASNLQALNEKLFF. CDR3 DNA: TGTGCCAGCAACTTACAAGCTCTAAATGAAAAACTGTTTTTT.

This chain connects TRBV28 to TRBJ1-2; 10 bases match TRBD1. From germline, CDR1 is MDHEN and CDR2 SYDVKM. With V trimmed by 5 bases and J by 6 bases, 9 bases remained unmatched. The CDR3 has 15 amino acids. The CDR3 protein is CASSAGPGQGHGYTF. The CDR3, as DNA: TGTGCCAGCAGTGCCGGGCCGGGACAGGGGCATGGCTACACCTTC.

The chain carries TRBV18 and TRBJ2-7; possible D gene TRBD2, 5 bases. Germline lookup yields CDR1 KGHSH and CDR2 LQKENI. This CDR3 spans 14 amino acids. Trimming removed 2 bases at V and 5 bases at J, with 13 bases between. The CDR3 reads CASSPSGIPHEQYF. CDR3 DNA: TGTGCCAGCTCACCATCCGGGATTCCCCACGAGCAGTACTTC.

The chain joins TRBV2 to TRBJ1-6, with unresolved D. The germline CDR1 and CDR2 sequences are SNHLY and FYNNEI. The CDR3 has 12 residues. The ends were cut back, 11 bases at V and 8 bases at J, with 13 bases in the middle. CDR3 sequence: CAGGQRDSPLHF. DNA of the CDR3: TGTGCCGGCGGGCAGAGGGATTCACCCCTCCACTTT.

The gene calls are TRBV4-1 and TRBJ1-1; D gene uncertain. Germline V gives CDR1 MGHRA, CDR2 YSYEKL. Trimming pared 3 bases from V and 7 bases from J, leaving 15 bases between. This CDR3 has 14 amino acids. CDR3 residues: CASSHEDFASEAFF. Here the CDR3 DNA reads TGCGCCAGCAGCCATGAGGACTTCGCGAGTGAAGCTTTCTTT.

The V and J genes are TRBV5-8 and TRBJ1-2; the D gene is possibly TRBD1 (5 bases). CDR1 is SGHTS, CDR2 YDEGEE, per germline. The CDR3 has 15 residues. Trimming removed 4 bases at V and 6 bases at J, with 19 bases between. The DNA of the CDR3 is TGTGCCAGCAGCCCCGGGACGTACGACGGGCATGGCTACACCTTC. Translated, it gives CASSPGTYDGHGYTF. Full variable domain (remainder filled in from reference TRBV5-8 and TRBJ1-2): EAGVTQSPTHLIKTRGQQATLRCSPISGHTSVYWYQQALGLGLQFLLWYDEGEERNRGNFPPRFSGRQFPNYSSELNVNALELEDSALYLCASSPGTYDGHGYTFGSGTRLTVV.

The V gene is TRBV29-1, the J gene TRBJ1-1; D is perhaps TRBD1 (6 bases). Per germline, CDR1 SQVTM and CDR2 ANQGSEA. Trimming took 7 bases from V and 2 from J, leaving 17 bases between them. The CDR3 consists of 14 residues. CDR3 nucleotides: TGCAGCGCACACCGGGACATATACAACACTGAAGCTTTCTTT. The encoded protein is CSAHRDIYNTEAFF.

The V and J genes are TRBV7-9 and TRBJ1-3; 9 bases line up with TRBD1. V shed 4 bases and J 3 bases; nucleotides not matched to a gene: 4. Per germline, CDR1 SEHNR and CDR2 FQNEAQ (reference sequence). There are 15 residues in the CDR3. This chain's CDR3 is CASSSGQGYGNTIYF. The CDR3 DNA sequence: TGTGCCAGCAGCTCGGGACAGGGTTATGGAAACACCATATATTTT. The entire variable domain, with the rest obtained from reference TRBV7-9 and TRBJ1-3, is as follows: DTGVSQNPRHKITKRGQNVTFRCDPISEHNRLYWYRQTLGQGPEFLTYFQNEAQLEKSRLLSDRFSAERPKGSFSTLEIQRTEQGDSAMYLCASSSGQGYGNTIYFGEGSWLTVV.

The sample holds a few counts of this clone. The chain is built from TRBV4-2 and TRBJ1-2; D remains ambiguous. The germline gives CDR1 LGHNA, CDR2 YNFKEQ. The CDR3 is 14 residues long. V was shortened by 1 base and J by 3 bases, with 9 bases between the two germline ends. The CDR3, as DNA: TGTGCCAGCAGCCAAGGTTGGTCAGACTATGGCTACACCTTC. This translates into CASSQGWSDYGYTF.

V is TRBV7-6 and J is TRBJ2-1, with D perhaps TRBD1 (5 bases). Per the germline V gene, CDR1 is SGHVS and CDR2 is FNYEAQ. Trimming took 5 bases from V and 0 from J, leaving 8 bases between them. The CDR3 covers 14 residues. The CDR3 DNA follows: TGTGCCAGCAGCGTCAGGGCCTCCTACAATGAGCAGTTCTTC. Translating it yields CASSVRASYNEQFF.

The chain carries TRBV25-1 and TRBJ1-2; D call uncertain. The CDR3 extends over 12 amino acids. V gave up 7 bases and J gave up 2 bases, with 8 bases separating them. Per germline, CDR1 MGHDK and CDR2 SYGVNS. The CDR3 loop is CASMRQNYGYTF. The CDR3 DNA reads TGTGCCAGCATGCGGCAGAACTATGGCTACACCTTC.

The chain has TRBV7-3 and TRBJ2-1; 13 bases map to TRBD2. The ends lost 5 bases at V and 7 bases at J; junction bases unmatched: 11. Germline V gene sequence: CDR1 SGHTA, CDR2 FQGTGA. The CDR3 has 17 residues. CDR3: CASSQGLAGALGNEQFF. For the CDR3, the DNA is TGTGCCAGCAGCCAAGGACTAGCGGGAGCCTTGGGGAATGAGCAGTTCTTC.

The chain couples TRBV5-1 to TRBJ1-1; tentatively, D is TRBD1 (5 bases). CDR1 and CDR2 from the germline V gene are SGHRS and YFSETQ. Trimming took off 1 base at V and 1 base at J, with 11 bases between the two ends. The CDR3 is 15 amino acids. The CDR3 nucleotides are TGCGCCAGCAGCTTGTTTGCAGGGAGGAACACTGAAGCTTTCTTT. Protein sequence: CASSLFAGRNTEAFF.

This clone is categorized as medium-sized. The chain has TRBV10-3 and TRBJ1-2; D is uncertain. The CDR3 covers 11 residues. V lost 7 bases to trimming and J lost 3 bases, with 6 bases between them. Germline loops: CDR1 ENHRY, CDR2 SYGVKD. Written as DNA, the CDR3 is TGTGCCATCATGCACGACTATGGCTACACCTTC. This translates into CAIMHDYGYTF.

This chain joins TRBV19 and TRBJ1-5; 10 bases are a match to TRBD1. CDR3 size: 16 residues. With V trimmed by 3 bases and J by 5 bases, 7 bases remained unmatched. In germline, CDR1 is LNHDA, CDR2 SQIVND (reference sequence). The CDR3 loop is CASSISGQGYHQPQHF. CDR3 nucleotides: TGTGCCAGTAGTATTTCGGGACAGGGGTATCATCAGCCCCAGCATTTT.

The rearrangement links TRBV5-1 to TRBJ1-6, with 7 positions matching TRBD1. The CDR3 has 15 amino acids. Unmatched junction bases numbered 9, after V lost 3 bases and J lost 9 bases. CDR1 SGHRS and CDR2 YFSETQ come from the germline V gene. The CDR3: CASSSSGRGPSPLHF. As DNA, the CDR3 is TGCGCCAGCAGCTCCAGCGGGAGGGGGCCTTCACCCCTCCACTTT. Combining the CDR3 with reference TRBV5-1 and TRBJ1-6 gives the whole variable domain KAGVTQTPRYLIKTRGQQVTLSCSPISGHRSVSWYQQTPGQGLQFLFEYFSETQRNKGNFPGRFSGRQFSNSRSEMNVSTLELGDSALYLCASSSSGRGPSPLHFGNGTRLTVT.

The CDR3 DNA is TGTGCCAGCAGCTTAGTGGGTACTCGGACTACTGAAGCTTTCTTT. Protein product: CASSLVGTRTTEAFF. This chain uses TRBV7-7 with TRBJ1-1; D gene unclear. This CDR3 comprises 15 residues. Trimming removed 1 base at V and 5 bases at J, with 14 bases between. Germline loops: CDR1 SSHAT, CDR2 FNYEAQ (reference sequence).

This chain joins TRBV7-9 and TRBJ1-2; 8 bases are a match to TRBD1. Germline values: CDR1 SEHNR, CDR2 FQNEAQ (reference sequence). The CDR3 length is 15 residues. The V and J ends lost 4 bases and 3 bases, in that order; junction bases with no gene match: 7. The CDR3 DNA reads TGTGCCAGCAGCTCCCAGGGGGCCGTATACTATGGCTACACCTTC. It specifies CASSSQGAVYYGYTF.

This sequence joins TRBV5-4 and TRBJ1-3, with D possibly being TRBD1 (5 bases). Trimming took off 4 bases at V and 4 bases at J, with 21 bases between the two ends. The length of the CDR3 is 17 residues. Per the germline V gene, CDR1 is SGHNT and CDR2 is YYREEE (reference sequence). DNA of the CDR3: TGTGCCAGCAGCCTGGGTGGCCCATCAGGGCTCGGAAACACCATATATTTT. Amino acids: CASSLGGPSGLGNTIYF.

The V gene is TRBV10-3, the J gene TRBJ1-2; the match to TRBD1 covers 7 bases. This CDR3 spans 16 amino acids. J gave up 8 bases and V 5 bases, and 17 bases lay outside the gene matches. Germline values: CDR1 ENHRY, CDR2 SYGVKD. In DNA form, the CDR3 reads TGTGCCATCAGTTCAACAGCCGACAGGGCGAATAGGGGCTACACCTTC. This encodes CAISSTADRANRGYTF.

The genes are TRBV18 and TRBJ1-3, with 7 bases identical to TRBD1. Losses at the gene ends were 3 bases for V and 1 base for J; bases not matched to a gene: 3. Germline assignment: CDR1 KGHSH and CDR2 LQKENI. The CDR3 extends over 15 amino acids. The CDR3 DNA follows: TGTGCCAGCTCACCTCCACAGGGGTCTGGAAACACCATATATTTT. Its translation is CASSPPQGSGNTIYF.

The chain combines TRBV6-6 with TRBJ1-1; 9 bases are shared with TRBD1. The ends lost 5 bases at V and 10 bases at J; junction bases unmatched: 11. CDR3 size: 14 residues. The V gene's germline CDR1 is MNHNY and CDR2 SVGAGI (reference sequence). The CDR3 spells CASSTGQGSLRAFF. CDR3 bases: TGTGCCAGCAGTACGGGACAGGGCAGTTTAAGAGCTTTCTTT.

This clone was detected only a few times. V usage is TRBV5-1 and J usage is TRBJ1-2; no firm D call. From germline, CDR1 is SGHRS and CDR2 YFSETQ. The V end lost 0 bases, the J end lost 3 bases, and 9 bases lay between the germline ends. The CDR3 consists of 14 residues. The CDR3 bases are TGCGCCAGCAGCTTGGGGCAGGACTACTATGGCTACACCTTC. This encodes CASSLGQDYYGYTF.

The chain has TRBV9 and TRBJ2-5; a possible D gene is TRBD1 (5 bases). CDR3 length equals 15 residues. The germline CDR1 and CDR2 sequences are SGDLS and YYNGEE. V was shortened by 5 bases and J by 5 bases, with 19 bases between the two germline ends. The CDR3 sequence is CASSENGQGLETQYF. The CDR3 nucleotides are TGTGCCAGCAGTGAGAATGGGCAGGGTTTGGAGACCCAGTACTTC.

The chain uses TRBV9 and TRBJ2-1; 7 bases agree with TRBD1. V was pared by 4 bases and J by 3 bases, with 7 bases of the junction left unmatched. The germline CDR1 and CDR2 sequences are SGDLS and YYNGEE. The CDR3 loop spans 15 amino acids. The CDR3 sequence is CASSLSGTVYNEQFF. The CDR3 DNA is TGTGCCAGCAGCCTTTCCGGGACAGTCTACAATGAGCAGTTCTTC.